This record covers a single T cell receptor (beta chain). What it binds is unknown. The record originates from a study of OX40 agonist ivuxolimab in advanced cancers. On the study more broadly: Patients received intravenous ivuxolimab every 2 weeks at 0.01 to 10 mg/kg. The dose-escalation cohort had hepatocellular carcinoma, melanoma, renal cell or head and neck cancer.

General study points: Dose levels from 0.1 to 3.0 mg/kg saw CD4+ and CD8+ blood T cells expand clonally by week 6.

Systemic immunosuppression or a history of autoimmune disease excluded patients. Only in-frame clones appear in the TCRdb table, and some are missing; sequencing was by immunoSEQ multiplex PCR. The sample has about 36,000 clones; 65% to 80% are singletons. CDR3 length equals 16 residues. CDR1 and CDR2 (germline): MNHNS, SASEGT. V was cut by 4 bases and J by 1 base, with 16 bases left in between. The TCR originated in an adult with an advanced solid tumor such as melanoma, head and neck, liver or kidney cancer. This chain connects TRBV6-1 to TRBJ1-1, with D unclear. Sequences were derived from CD4+ or CD8+ T cells sorted from blood, sampled in a trial of the OX40 agonist ivuxolimab. CDR3 region: CASSGRKGRSNTEAFF. The CDR3 coding sequence is TGTGCCAGCAGTGGAAGGAAGGGAAGATCGAACACTGAAGCTTTCTTT.